The clone carrying this TCR beta chain was observed a handful of times. The data belong to a study of response to subunit inactivated influenza vaccine. The V gene end was trimmed by 5 bases and the J gene end by 6 bases; junction bases not matched to a gene: 7. Germline-derived CDR1 and CDR2 are SGHTA and FQGNSA. The CDR3 consists of 14 residues. TCRdb called the RT-PCR reads again in MiXCR, with one record for every CDR3 protein. Of about 540,000 distinct CDR3 sequences listed, 20% to 25% are singletons. The same specimen was also included in a second study, on T cells expressing NK-cell markers. That source reports: In generating TCR beta cDNA, 5'RACE template switching with UMIs was used. The TCR beta repertoires originated in sorted CD3+CD56+NKG2C+, CD3+CD56+NKG2C- and CD3+CD56-NKG2C+ T cells. Within several experiments, an anti-gamma-delta TCR antibody kept the sorting limited to alpha-beta TCR T cells. More than 5 donors had dominant NKG2C+ clonotypes that comprised roughly 1.0-8% of their CD8+ T cells.

This clonotype was obtained from a man between 45 and 60 years old who received an inactivated influenza vaccine. This sample comprised CD4+ T cells sorted from PBMCs, obtained 11 to 12 days after vaccination. J is TRBJ2-3 and V is TRBV7-2, with 8 bases lining up with TRBD2. The CDR3 coding sequence is TGTGCCAGCAGCCCCACTAGCGGACCGGATACGCAGTATTTT. Residues: CASSPTSGPDTQYF. The variable domain in full, completed from reference TRBV7-2 and TRBJ2-3, reads GAGVSQSPSNKVTEKGKDVELRCDPISGHTALYWYRQSLGQGLEFLIYFQGNSAPDKSGLPSDRFSAERTGGSVSTLTIQRTQQEDSAVYLCASSPTSGPDTQYFGPGTRLTVL.